The 32 T cell receptor beta chains listed next were all sequenced from one sample in a study of blood T cells in healthy people across ages (dated by TCRdb to between 2014 and 2016). Libraries came from 5' RACE. TCRdb lists the instrument as Illumina HiSeq 2500. A second PCR of 7 to 11 cycles was performed with a sample-barcoded 5' primer and a J-beta primer mix. TCRdb redid the processing of the public reads, applying fastp at Q25 and MiXCR, and retained in-frame beta chains. CDR3 protein duplicates are merged, each entry listing the most common genes and DNA. In all, the sample holds about 680,000 distinct CDR3 sequences, and 49% of those were seen once. Together, the top ten hold around 32% of the sample. The sample was blood. Source of these receptors: a woman aged 55-70 years in good health.

The CDR3 nucleotides are TGCGCCAGCAGCCACGCCGCGAAGGGTAACAATGAGCAGTTCTTC. Amino acids: CASSHAAKGNNEQFF. The V and J genes are TRBV4-3 and TRBJ2-1, with D unclear. This CDR3 comprises 15 residues. Trimming cost V 3 bases and J 5 bases, with 14 bases left between them. Germline-derived CDR1 and CDR2 are LGHNA and YSLEER.

The V and J genes are TRBV20-1 and TRBJ1-6; D remains ambiguous. Germline values: CDR1 DFQATT, CDR2 SNEGSKA (reference sequence). This CDR3 has 18 residues. Trimming removed 3 bases from V and 4 bases from J, with 22 bases in between. CDR3 in amino acids: CSASNPEQWTDYNSPLHF. CDR3 DNA: TGCAGTGCTAGTAATCCCGAACAGTGGACCGATTATAATTCACCCCTCCACTTT.

Concerning this clonotype itself: The junction and the germline gene differ at one end; a read error may be behind it. V usage is TRBV3-1 and J usage is TRBJ1-5; no firm D call. This CDR3 is built from 14 residues. Per germline, CDR1 LGHDT and CDR2 YNNKEL (reference sequence). The CDR3 protein is CASSQDWVGQPRHF. The CDR3 DNA follows: TGTGCCAGCAGCCAAGATTGGGTGGGTCAGCCCCGGCATTTT.

V is TRBV9 and J is TRBJ1-1; D call uncertain. Germline lookup yields CDR1 SGDLS and CDR2 YYNGEE. V was cut by 2 bases and J by 4 bases, with 12 bases left in between. The CDR3 runs 14 residues. In DNA, the CDR3 is TGTGCCAGCAGCGTCGCGGTAAAGGGCACTGAAGCTTTCTTT. This gives the protein CASSVAVKGTEAFF.

This clonotype was picked up a small number of times. The V gene is TRBV20-1, the J gene TRBJ1-2, with D possibly TRBD1 on 5 matching bases. Germline CDR1 DFQATT, CDR2 SNEGSKA (reference sequence). V was cut by 8 bases and J by 4 bases, with 17 bases left in between. CDR3 length: 13 amino acids. For the CDR3, the DNA is TGCAGTCCCGTCAGAGGGGCAAGCTATGGCTACACCTTC. As protein: CSPVRGASYGYTF.

The chain recombines TRBV12-3 or TRBV12-4 with TRBJ1-4; D possibly corresponds to TRBD1 (5 bases). This CDR3 has 14 residues. Trimming removed 1 base from V and 7 bases from J, with 10 bases in between. CDR3 loop: CASSLGGVAEKLFF. The CDR3 DNA is TGTGCCAGCAGTTTAGGAGGGGTTGCTGAAAAACTGTTTTTT.

The chain links TRBV7-2 to TRBJ2-3; D remains ambiguous. Germline V gives CDR1 SGHTA, CDR2 FQGNSA. The CDR3 is 15 residues long. Trimming left V 2 bases short and J 3 bases short, with 12 bases between. The CDR3 loop is CASSLNFAGTDTQYF. The CDR3 DNA follows: TGTGCCAGCAGCTTAAATTTTGCTGGAACAGATACGCAGTATTTT.

In DNA form, the CDR3 reads TGCGCCAGCAGCGTCGACAGGGGAAGAGCCGAGCAGTACTTC. This sequence encodes CASSVDRGRAEQYF. The V call is TRBV5-1, the J call TRBJ2-7, with TRBD1 identical over 8 bases. The V gene's germline CDR1 is SGHRS and CDR2 YFSETQ. This CDR3 has 14 residues. V shed 4 bases and J 6 bases; nucleotides not matched to a gene: 9.

CDR3 amino acids: CASSLGVGSGTYNEQFF. CDR3 DNA: TGTGCCAGCAGCCTCGGGGTGGGTAGCGGGACCTACAATGAGCAGTTCTTC. The chain has TRBV4-2 and TRBJ2-1; the match to TRBD2 covers 8 bases. The CDR3 has 17 residues. V lost 4 bases and J lost 2; bases outside the gene matches: 10. Looked up from germline, CDR1 is LGHNA and CDR2 is YNFKEQ.

The chain couples TRBV7-2 to TRBJ2-7; weak D call: TRBD1 (5 bases). Germline loops: CDR1 SGHTA, CDR2 FQGNSA. The CDR3 extends over 13 amino acids. V was clipped by 6 bases and J by 4 bases, with 13 bases between them. The CDR3, as DNA: TGTGCCAGCAGACCGAAGGACAAATACGAGCAGTACTTC. This codes for CASRPKDKYEQYF.

The sample holds a few counts of this clonotype. The CDR3 reads CASSGTSGKETQYF. In nucleotides, the CDR3 is TGCGCCAGCAGCGGGACTAGCGGAAAAGAGACCCAGTACTTC. The V and J genes are TRBV5-1 and TRBJ2-5; 11 positions match TRBD2. The germline V gene encodes CDR1 SGHRS and CDR2 YFSETQ. The CDR3 has 14 residues. With 4 bases clipped from V and 3 bases from J, the junction kept 2 bases outside the gene matches.

This clonotype came up a few times. V is TRBV7-2 and J is TRBJ2-1; 8 nucleotides match TRBD1. J was trimmed by 7 bases and V by 6 bases; bases with no gene match: 14. The CDR3 has 16 amino acids. The germline CDR1 and CDR2 sequences are SGHTA and FQGNSA. The CDR3 loop is CASSSGQGGYKNEQFF. The CDR3 bases are TGTGCCAGCAGTTCTGGACAGGGAGGATACAAGAATGAGCAGTTCTTC. The full variable domain, with the rest looked up from reference TRBV7-2 and TRBJ2-1, is GAGVSQSPSNKVTEKGKDVELRCDPISGHTALYWYRQSLGQGLEFLIYFQGNSAPDKSGLPSDRFSAERTGGSVSTLTIQRTQQEDSAVYLCASSSGQGGYKNEQFFGPGTRLTVL.

This clonotype has just a few counts. The V gene is TRBV12-3 or TRBV12-4, the J gene TRBJ2-4; 8 positions agree with TRBD2. V shed 1 base, J shed 0 bases, and the junction held 8 bases outside the gene matches. This CDR3 spans 18 amino acids. Written as DNA, the CDR3 is TGTGCCAGCAGTTTAGAAGTCGTAGCGGGGAGAGCCAAAAACATTCAGTACTTC. It is translated as CASSLEVVAGRAKNIQYF.

This chain's CDR3 is CASSLGRGGTGELFF. The CDR3 DNA reads as TGTGCCAGCAGTTTAGGCAGGGGCGGCACCGGGGAGCTGTTTTTT. V is TRBV27 and J is TRBJ2-2, with D tentatively TRBD1 (6 bases). Germline CDR1 is MNHEY and CDR2 is SMNVEV (reference sequence). This CDR3 has 15 amino acids. V was clipped by 2 bases and J by 4 bases, with 11 bases between them.

This clonotype was recorded a few times. The chain employs TRBV29-1 and TRBJ2-3; D gene unclear. Trimming removed 7 bases at V and 1 base at J, with 18 bases between. The CDR3 covers 15 residues. From germline, CDR1 is SQVTM and CDR2 ANQGSEA. For the CDR3, the DNA is TGCAGCGGGGGAATTGGAACATACCGCACAGATACGCAGTATTTT. Its protein product is CSGGIGTYRTDTQYF.

The chain links TRBV7-2 to TRBJ2-4; D gene ambiguous. CDR3 length equals 12 residues. Trimming left V 3 bases short and J 13 bases short, with 13 bases between. Germline CDR1 and CDR2: SGHTA and FQGNSA. The CDR3 DNA is TGTGCCAGCAGCTTTAGTGGTCATGAGCAGTACTTC. Translated, it gives CASSFSGHEQYF.

This clonotype was picked up a small number of times. The chain joins TRBV10-3 to TRBJ2-1; 9 bases match TRBD2. The V and J ends lost 2 bases and 4 bases, in that order; junction bases with no gene match: 6. The CDR3 contains 16 residues. Germline lookup yields CDR1 ENHRY and CDR2 SYGVKD. CDR3 region: CAISEIRGRVYNEQFF. CDR3 bases: TGTGCCATCAGTGAGATTCGCGGGAGGGTTTACAATGAGCAGTTCTTC.

The rearrangement links TRBV20-1 to TRBJ1-5, with 7 positions matching TRBD1. CDR1 and CDR2 from the germline V gene are DFQATT and SNEGSKA (reference sequence). The CDR3 runs to 16 residues. V gave up 1 base and J gave up 3 bases; unmatched junction bases: 9. Here the CDR3 DNA reads TGCAGTGCTAGAGCGTTGCGAGGGACAGTCAATCAGCCCCAGCATTTT. Protein: CSARALRGTVNQPQHF.

V gene TRBV3-1 combines with J gene TRBJ2-1; the match to TRBD2 covers 8 bases. V gave up 0 bases and J gave up 4 bases; unmatched junction bases: 17. The CDR3 totals 20 residues. CDR1 and CDR2 (germline): LGHDT, YNNKEL (reference sequence). CDR3 protein: CASSQEISPTGLGYYNEQFF. The CDR3 bases are TGTGCCAGCAGCCAAGAAATTAGCCCCACGGGACTAGGGTATTACAATGAGCAGTTCTTC.

This clonotype has more than one count but fewer than ten. The rearrangement uses TRBV14 and TRBJ2-1, with TRBD2 as a possible D gene (6 bases). In germline, CDR1 is SGHDN, CDR2 FVKESK. Trimming removed 4 bases at V and 3 bases at J, with 13 bases between. The CDR3 spans 15 residues. The CDR3 is CASSPLAQNYNEQFF. Here the CDR3 DNA reads TGTGCCAGCAGCCCACTAGCCCAGAACTACAATGAGCAGTTCTTC.

The chain has TRBV20-1 and TRBJ2-7, with D perhaps TRBD1 (6 bases). The CDR3 is 11 residues long. Between the trimmed V and J ends, which lost 2 bases and 5 bases, there was a span of 7 bases. The germline CDR1 and CDR2 sequences are DFQATT and SNEGSKA (reference sequence). The chain's CDR3 is CSARYRDEQYF. Written as DNA, the CDR3 is TGCAGTGCTAGATACAGGGACGAGCAGTACTTC.

This chain links TRBV28 with TRBJ2-5; D assignment may be TRBD1 or TRBD2 (5 bases each). Germline V gene lookup returns CDR1 MDHEN and CDR2 SYDVKM. The CDR3 length is 14 residues. V lost 8 bases, J lost 0 bases, and 13 bases lay in between. CDR3 loop: CASWGPKYQETQYF. CDR3 DNA: TGTGCCAGCTGGGGACCCAAGTACCAAGAGACCCAGTACTTC.

This chain joins TRBV7-2 and TRBJ2-1; TRBD2 matches 10 bases. Looked up from germline, CDR1 is SGHTA and CDR2 is FQGNSA. Unmatched junction bases numbered 7, after V lost 5 bases and J lost 9 bases. This CDR3 has 14 amino acids. The CDR3 DNA reads TGTGCCAGCAGCAGCCTAGCGGGAGTAATTGAGCAGTTCTTC. Its protein is CASSSLAGVIEQFF.

This clonotype was found many times. This rearrangement joins TRBV3-1 to TRBJ2-1, with 9 bases lining up with TRBD2. The trim removed 0 bases at V and 6 bases at J, leaving 12 bases unmatched. Germline V CDR1 and CDR2: LGHDT, YNNKEL (reference sequence). This CDR3 contains 18 residues. DNA of the CDR3: TGTGCCAGCAGCCAAGAGGGGTTAGCGGGAGCGGGGACCAATGAGCAGTTCTTC. As protein: CASSQEGLAGAGTNEQFF.

V and J are TRBV7-2 and TRBJ2-3; the match to TRBD2 covers 10 bases. After removal of 8 bases from V and 5 bases from J, the junction contained 16 bases not matched to a gene. Germline lookup yields CDR1 SGHTA and CDR2 FQGNSA. The CDR3 is 17 amino acids. The CDR3 protein is CASRRPGTSASGDTQYF. CDR3 bases: TGTGCCAGCCGGCGTCCGGGGACTAGCGCGAGTGGAGATACGCAGTATTTT.

This clonotype has just one count. The chain links TRBV5-6 to TRBJ2-1, with 9 positions matching TRBD2. The CDR3 contains 16 residues. Trimming cost V 1 base and J 6 bases; bases outside gene matches: 8. In germline, CDR1 is SGHDT, CDR2 YYEEEE. Written as DNA, the CDR3 is TGTGCCAGCAGCTTGTTTTCGACTAGCGGTAGCAATGAGCAGTTCTTC. This encodes CASSLFSTSGSNEQFF.

The rearrangement uses TRBV20-1 and TRBJ2-1; 11 bases map to TRBD2. V dropped 6 bases and J dropped 5; count of bases not matched to a gene: 12. The germline gives CDR1 DFQATT, CDR2 SNEGSKA (reference sequence). The CDR3 spans 16 residues. CDR3 bases: TGCAGTGCCCCACTCCTTAGCGGGAGGGTTCACAATGAGCAGTTCTTC. Residues: CSAPLLSGRVHNEQFF.

This clonotype was recorded at least ten times. J is TRBJ2-7 and V is TRBV6-6; perhaps D is TRBD1 or TRBD2 (7 bases each). The CDR3 has 15 residues. Germline assignment: CDR1 MNHNY and CDR2 SVGAGI (reference sequence). Trimming shortened V by 0 bases and J by 6 bases, and 15 bases separated the two germline ends. The CDR3 is CASSYSGTAGIEQYF. Here the CDR3 DNA reads TGTGCCAGCAGTTACTCCGGGACAGCGGGGATCGAGCAGTACTTC.

The J gene is TRBJ2-1, the V gene TRBV18, with 13 bases aligning to TRBD2. There are 17 residues in the CDR3. The germline CDR1 and CDR2 sequences are KGHSH and LQKENI. V lost 1 base to trimming and J lost 4 bases; unmatched junction nucleotides: 4. This chain's CDR3 is CASSPRTSGGIYNEQFF. Here the CDR3 DNA reads TGTGCCAGCTCACCACGGACTAGCGGGGGCATATACAATGAGCAGTTCTTC.

This clonotype has just a few counts. The chain uses TRBV7-2 and TRBJ2-7; possibly TRBD1 for D (6 bases). Trimming shortened V by 3 bases and J by 1 base, and 10 bases separated the two germline ends. The germline CDR1 and CDR2 sequences are SGHTA and FQGNSA. This CDR3 comprises 14 residues. The CDR3 DNA is TGTGCCAGCAGCTTCCTTAGGGGGTCCTACGAGCAGTACTTC. Translation gives CASSFLRGSYEQYF. The variable domain in full, with the rest retrieved from reference TRBV7-2 and TRBJ2-7, is GAGVSQSPSNKVTEKGKDVELRCDPISGHTALYWYRQSLGQGLEFLIYFQGNSAPDKSGLPSDRFSAERTGGSVSTLTIQRTQQEDSAVYLCASSFLRGSYEQYFGPGTRLTVT.

The chain has TRBV13 and TRBJ2-5, with TRBD1 identical over 10 bases. The CDR3 has 15 amino acids. The V and J ends lost 4 bases and 5 bases, in that order; junction bases with no gene match: 7. Germline CDR1 reads PRHDT; CDR2 reads FYEKMQ (reference sequence). For the CDR3, the DNA is TGTGCCAGCAGCTACGACAGGGGGCGGATGGAGACCCAGTACTTC. It is translated as CASSYDRGRMETQYF.

The chain recombines TRBV20-1 with TRBJ2-5; D possibly corresponds to TRBD2 (6 bases). This CDR3 region has 16 residues. The V gene lost 8 bases and the J gene lost 0 bases, with 22 bases spanning the gap. CDR1 is DFQATT and CDR2 is SNEGSKA in the germline V gene (reference sequence). This CDR3 is CSSTVASGGYQETQYF. The CDR3 bases are TGCAGTTCCACGGTGGCCAGCGGAGGGTACCAAGAGACCCAGTACTTC.